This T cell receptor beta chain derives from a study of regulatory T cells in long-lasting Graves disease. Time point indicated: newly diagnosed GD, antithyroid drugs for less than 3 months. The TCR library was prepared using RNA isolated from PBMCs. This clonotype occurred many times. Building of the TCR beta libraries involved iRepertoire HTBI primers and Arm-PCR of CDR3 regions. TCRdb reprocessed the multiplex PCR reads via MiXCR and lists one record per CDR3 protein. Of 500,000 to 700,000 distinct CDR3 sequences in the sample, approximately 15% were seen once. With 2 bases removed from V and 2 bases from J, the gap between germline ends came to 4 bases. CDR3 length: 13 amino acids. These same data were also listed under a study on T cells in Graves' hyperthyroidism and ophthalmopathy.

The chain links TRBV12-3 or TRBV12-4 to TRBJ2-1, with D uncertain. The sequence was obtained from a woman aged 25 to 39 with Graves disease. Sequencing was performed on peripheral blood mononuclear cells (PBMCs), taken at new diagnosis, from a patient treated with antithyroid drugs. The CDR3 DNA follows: TGTGCCAGCAGTTTATCCGCCTACAATGAGCAGTTCTTC. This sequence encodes CASSLSAYNEQFF.